These 16 T cell receptor beta chains were all obtained from the same sample, sequenced in a study of cytomegalovirus exposure and HLA in healthy donors (dated by TCRdb to the late 2010s). Receptor amplification or capture employed the immunoSEQ multiplex PCR assay. For the multiplex PCR, a mixture combining 60 forward primers for TCR Vbeta segments and 13 reverse primers for TCR Jbeta segments was used. Not all clones reach the TCRdb copy of this immuneACCESS table, which keeps in-frame sequences only. Checked studies attribute under half of the gap to unresolved V genes and leave the rest unexplained. This sample holds some 190,000 clones; roughly three quarters were observed only once. 2% to 2.5% of the sample is held by the ten biggest clonotypes. The sequenced sample consisted of PBMCs. These receptors came from a woman aged 25 to 39 in good health and CMV-seropositive.

DNA for the CDR3: TGTGCCAGCAGCCCCCAGGTGGACACCGGGGAGCTGTTTTTT. Amino acid sequence: CASSPQVDTGELFF. The J gene is TRBJ2-2, the V gene TRBV9, with D uncertain. The CDR3 has 14 residues. Germline V gene sequence: CDR1 SGDLS, CDR2 YYNGEE. V lost 4 bases, J lost 3 bases, and 10 bases lay in between.

The chain has TRBV9 and TRBJ1-2; a possible D gene is TRBD1 (5 bases). CDR1 SGDLS and CDR2 YYNGEE come from the germline V gene. V was pared by 0 bases and J by 0 bases, with 9 bases between. The CDR3 has 15 residues. This CDR3 reads CASSVGGGTNYGYTF. The CDR3 region has the DNA TGTGCCAGCAGCGTAGGGGGCGGGACTAACTATGGCTACACCTTC.

The rearrangement joins TRBV10-2 to TRBJ1-5; D unclear. Looked up from germline, CDR1 is WSHSY and CDR2 is SAAADI. V lost 6 bases and J lost 6, with 12 bases in between. CDR3 length: 13 residues. The CDR3 reads CASREEESQPQHF. CDR3 in DNA: TGCGCCAGCAGGGAAGAGGAGAGTCAGCCCCAGCATTTT.

This clone was recorded a few times. The chain is built from TRBV7-2 and TRBJ2-1, with TRBD2 matching over 11 bases. The CDR3 is 15 amino acids. With 5 bases clipped from V and 4 bases from J, the junction kept 4 bases outside the gene matches. CDR1 and CDR2 (germline): SGHTA, FQGNSA. CDR3 region: CASSVTSGGYNEQFF. The CDR3 DNA is TGTGCCAGCAGCGTCACTAGCGGGGGATACAATGAGCAGTTCTTC.

The chain carries TRBV9 and TRBJ2-7; TRBD2 aligns across 11 bases. CDR1 and CDR2 from the germline V gene are SGDLS and YYNGEE. The V and J ends lost 4 bases and 4 bases, in that order; junction bases with no gene match: 7. The CDR3 contains 15 residues. Here the CDR3 reads CASSPPTSGSYEQYF. DNA for the CDR3: TGTGCCAGCAGCCCCCCAACTAGCGGGAGTTACGAGCAGTACTTC.

The chain links TRBV6-1 to TRBJ1-6; D unclear. Per germline, CDR1 MNHNS and CDR2 SASEGT. V lost 7 bases and J lost 4, with 14 bases in between. The CDR3 consists of 15 residues. In DNA form, the CDR3 reads TGTGCCAGCACCTTACAGAACCCATATAATTCACCCCTCCACTTT. This gives the protein CASTLQNPYNSPLHF.

The genes are TRBV4-3 and TRBJ2-7, with 9 bases aligning to TRBD1. The J segment lost 0 bases and the V segment lost 5 bases, leaving 2 bases of the junction unmatched. CDR3 length: 14 amino acids. CDR1 and CDR2 (germline): LGHNA, YSLEER. CDR3 bases: TGCGCCAGCAGCAGGGACAGGGCCTCCTACGAGCAGTACTTC. Its protein product is CASSRDRASYEQYF.

The chain is built from TRBV11-3 and TRBJ2-2; D is possibly TRBD2 (7 bases). The germline V gene has CDR1 SGHNT and CDR2 YENEEA. CDR3 size: 15 residues. Trimming removed 5 bases from V and 0 bases from J, with 10 bases in between. The CDR3 DNA sequence: TGTGCCAGCAGCCCGGGGGGCTCGAACACCGGGGAGCTGTTTTTT. It is translated as CASSPGGSNTGELFF.

This clone turned up a few times. The chain carries TRBV7-6 and TRBJ1-4, with D perhaps TRBD1 (5 bases). Trimming left V 5 bases short and J 0 bases short, with 13 bases between. Germline V lookup: CDR1 SGHVS, CDR2 FNYEAQ. The CDR3 consists of 16 residues. In DNA, the CDR3 is TGTGCCAGCAGCACAGGAGGGTCCACAACTAATGAAAAACTGTTTTTT. Translating it yields CASSTGGSTTNEKLFF.

Only one count was recorded for this clone. The V call is TRBV7-2, the J call TRBJ1-1, with D unresolved. V was shortened by 2 bases and J by 10 bases, with 8 bases between the two germline ends. The CDR3 length is 11 residues. Germline CDR1 and CDR2: SGHTA and FQGNSA. The CDR3 loop reads CASSLRGPAFF. For the CDR3, the DNA is TGTGCCAGCAGCTTACGAGGGCCAGCTTTCTTT.

The chain employs TRBV5-4 and TRBJ1-6; D gene ambiguous. Germline lookup yields CDR1 SGHNT and CDR2 YYREEE (reference sequence). Trimming shortened V by 2 bases and J by 7 bases, and 13 bases separated the two germline ends. This CDR3 spans 15 amino acids. CDR3 DNA: TGTGCCAGCAGCTTCAATGGCGGAGAAAATTCACCCCTCCACTTT. Protein sequence: CASSFNGGENSPLHF.

This clone was seen a handful of times. The chain links TRBV2 to TRBJ2-7; 11 bases are shared with TRBD1. Trimming at V came to 10 bases and at J to 3 bases, leaving 8 bases not matched to a gene. Germline V lookup: CDR1 SNHLY, CDR2 FYNNEI. This CDR3 has 14 amino acids. In nucleotides, the CDR3 is TGTGCCATCGGAGGACAGGGGGCTGTCTACGAGCAGTACTTC. Translated, it gives CAIGGQGAVYEQYF.

The chain has TRBV28 and TRBJ2-3; 8 bases agree with TRBD2. This CDR3 is built from 22 residues. The germline gives CDR1 MDHEN, CDR2 SYDVKM. V trimming: 2 bases; J trimming: 1 base; junction bases outside the gene matches: 23. The CDR3 sequence: CASSLNAPAVAGPSPRTDTQYF. For the CDR3, the DNA is TGTGCCAGCAGTTTAAACGCCCCGGCCGTAGCGGGACCCTCCCCCCGCACAGATACGCAGTATTTT.

In its sample, this clone was seen once. The chain carries TRBV5-4 and TRBJ2-7, with TRBD2 matching over 7 bases. This CDR3 contains 15 residues. Trimming took 3 bases from V and 5 from J; bases not matched to a gene: 11. Germline lookup yields CDR1 SGHNT and CDR2 YYREEE (reference sequence). The CDR3 protein is CASSWGGSAWDEQYF. CDR3 nucleotides: TGTGCCAGCAGCTGGGGGGGAAGTGCCTGGGACGAGCAGTACTTC.

V is TRBV7-3 and J is TRBJ2-5; a weak D match, TRBD2 (6 bases). The germline CDR1 and CDR2 sequences are SGHTA and FQGTGA. Trimming removed 5 bases from V and 5 bases from J, with 18 bases in between. The CDR3 contains 15 residues. The CDR3 region is CASSLGDGGRETQYF. For the CDR3, the DNA is TGTGCCAGCAGCCTTGGGGATGGGGGGAGGGAGACCCAGTACTTC.

Here the CDR3 reads CATSRTGVTYNSPLHF. The CDR3 region has the DNA TGTGCCACCAGCAGAACAGGGGTTACCTATAATTCACCCCTCCACTTT. V gene TRBV15 combines with J gene TRBJ1-6; 7 positions agree with TRBD1. Germline V lookup: CDR1 LNHNV, CDR2 YYDKDF (reference sequence). The trim removed 2 bases at V and 2 bases at J, leaving 3 bases unmatched. This CDR3 is 16 amino acids long.